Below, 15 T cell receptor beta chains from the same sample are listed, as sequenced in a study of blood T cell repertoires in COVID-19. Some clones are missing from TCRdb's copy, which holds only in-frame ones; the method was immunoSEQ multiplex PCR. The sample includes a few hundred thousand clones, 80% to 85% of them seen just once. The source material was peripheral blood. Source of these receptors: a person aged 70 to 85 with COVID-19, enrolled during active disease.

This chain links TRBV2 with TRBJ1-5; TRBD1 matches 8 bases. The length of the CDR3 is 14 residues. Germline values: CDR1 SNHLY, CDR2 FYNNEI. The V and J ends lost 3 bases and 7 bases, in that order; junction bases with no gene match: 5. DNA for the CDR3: TGTGCCAGCAGTGACCAGGGGGCGCAACAGCCCCAGCATTTT. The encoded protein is CASSDQGAQQPQHF.

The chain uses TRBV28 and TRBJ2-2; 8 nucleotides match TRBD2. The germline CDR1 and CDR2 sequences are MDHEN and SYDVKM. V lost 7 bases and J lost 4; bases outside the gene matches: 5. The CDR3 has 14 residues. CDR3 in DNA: TGTGCCAGCACATCGGGGGGGGTCACCGGGGAGCTGTTTTTT. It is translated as CASTSGGVTGELFF.

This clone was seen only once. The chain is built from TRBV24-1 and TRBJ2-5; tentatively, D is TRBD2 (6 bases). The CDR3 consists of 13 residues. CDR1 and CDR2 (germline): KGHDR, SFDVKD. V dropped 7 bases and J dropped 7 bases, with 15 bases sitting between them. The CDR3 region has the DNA TGTGCCACCAGAGACGGGGGACGGGGGACCCAGTACTTC. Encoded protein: CATRDGGRGTQYF.

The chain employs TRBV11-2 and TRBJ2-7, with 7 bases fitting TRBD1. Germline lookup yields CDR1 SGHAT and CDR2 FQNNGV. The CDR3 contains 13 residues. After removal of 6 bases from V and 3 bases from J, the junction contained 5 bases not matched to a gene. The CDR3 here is CASRGTENYEQYF. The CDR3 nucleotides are TGTGCCAGCAGAGGGACAGAAAACTACGAGCAGTACTTC.

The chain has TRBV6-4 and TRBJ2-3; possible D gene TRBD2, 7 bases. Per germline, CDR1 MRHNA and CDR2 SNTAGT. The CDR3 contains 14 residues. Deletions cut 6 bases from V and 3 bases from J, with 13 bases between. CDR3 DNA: TGTGCCAGCAGCAGGGGAGGGCTTACAGATACGCAGTATTTT. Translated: CASSRGGLTDTQYF.

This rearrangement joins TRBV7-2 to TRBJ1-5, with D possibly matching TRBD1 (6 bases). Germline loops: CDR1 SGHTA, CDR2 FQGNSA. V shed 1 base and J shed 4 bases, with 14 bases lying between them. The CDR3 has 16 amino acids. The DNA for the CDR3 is TGTGCCAGCAGCTTAGAGGGAGGGGGGGGAAATCAGCCCCAGCATTTT. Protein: CASSLEGGGGNQPQHF. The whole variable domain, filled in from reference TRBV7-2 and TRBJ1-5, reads GAGVSQSPSNKVTEKGKDVELRCDPISGHTALYWYRQSLGQGLEFLIYFQGNSAPDKSGLPSDRFSAERTGGSVSTLTIQRTQQEDSAVYLCASSLEGGGGNQPQHFGDGTRLSIL.

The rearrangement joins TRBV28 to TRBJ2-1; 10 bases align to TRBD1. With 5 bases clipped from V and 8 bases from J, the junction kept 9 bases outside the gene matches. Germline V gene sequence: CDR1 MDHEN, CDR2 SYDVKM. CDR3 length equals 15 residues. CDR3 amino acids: CASSGAGQGSDEQFF. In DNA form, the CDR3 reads TGTGCCAGCAGTGGGGCGGGACAGGGGTCCGATGAGCAGTTCTTC.

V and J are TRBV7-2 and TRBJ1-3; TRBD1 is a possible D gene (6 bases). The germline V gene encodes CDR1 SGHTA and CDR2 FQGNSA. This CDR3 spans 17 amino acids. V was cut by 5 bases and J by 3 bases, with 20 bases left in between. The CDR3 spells CASSPRQGLKGGNTIYF. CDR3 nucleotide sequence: TGTGCCAGCAGCCCAAGGCAGGGGTTAAAAGGTGGAAACACCATATATTTT.

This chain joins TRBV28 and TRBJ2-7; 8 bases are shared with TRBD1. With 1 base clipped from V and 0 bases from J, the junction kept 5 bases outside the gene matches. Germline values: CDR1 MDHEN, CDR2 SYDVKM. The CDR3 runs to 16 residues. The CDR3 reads CASSLYGQGFSYEQYF. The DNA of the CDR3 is TGTGCCAGCAGTTTATACGGACAGGGATTCTCCTACGAGCAGTACTTC.

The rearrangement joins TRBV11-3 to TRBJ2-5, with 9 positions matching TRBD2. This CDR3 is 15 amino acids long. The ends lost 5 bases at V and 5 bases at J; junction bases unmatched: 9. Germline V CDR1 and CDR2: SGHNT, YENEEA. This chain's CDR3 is CASSPREGGRETQYF. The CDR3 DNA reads TGTGCCAGCAGCCCGCGGGAGGGGGGCCGGGAGACCCAGTACTTC.

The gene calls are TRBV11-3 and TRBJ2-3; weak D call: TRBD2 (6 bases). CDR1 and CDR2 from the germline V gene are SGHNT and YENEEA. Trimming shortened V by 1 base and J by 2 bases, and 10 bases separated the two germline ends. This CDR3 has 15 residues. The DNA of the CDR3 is TGTGCCAGCAGCTTAGGGCCGGGGGTCACAGATACGCAGTATTTT. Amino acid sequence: CASSLGPGVTDTQYF.

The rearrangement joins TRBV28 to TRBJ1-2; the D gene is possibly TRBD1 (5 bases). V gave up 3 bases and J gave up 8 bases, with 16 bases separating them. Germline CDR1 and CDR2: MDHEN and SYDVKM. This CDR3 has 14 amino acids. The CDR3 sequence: CASSFGGAREGYTF. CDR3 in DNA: TGTGCCAGCAGTTTTGGAGGGGCTCGTGAGGGCTACACCTTC.

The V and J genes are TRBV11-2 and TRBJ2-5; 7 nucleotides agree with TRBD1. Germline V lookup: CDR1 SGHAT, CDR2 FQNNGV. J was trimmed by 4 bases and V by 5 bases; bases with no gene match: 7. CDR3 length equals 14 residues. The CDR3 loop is CASSLTGVVETQYF. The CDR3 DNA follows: TGTGCCAGCAGCCTTACAGGGGTCGTAGAGACCCAGTACTTC. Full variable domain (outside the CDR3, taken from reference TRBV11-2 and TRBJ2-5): EAGVAQSPRYKIIEKRQSVAFWCNPISGHATLYWYQQILGQGPKLLIQFQNNGVVDDSQLPKDRFSAERLKGVDSTLKIQPAKLEDSAVYLCASSLTGVVETQYFGPGTRLLVL.

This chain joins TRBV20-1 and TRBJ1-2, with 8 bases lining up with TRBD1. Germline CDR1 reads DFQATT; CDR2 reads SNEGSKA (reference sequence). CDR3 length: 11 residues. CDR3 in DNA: TGCAGCGACAGGGGAGTGGATGGCTACACCTTC. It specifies CSDRGVDGYTF.

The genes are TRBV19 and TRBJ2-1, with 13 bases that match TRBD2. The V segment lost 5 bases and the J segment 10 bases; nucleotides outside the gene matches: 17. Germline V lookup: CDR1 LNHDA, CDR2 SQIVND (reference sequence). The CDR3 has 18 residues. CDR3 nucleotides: TGTGCCAGTAGTCCCAGGACTAGCGGGGGCTCCGCTCGCAAGGAGCAGTTCTTC. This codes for CASSPRTSGGSARKEQFF.